One and the same sample provided the 32 T cell receptor beta chains below, sequenced in a study of graft-versus-host responses after intestinal transplantation (dated by TCRdb to the early 2020s). The antigens these receptors bind are not known. Explained via the paper, the time point label denotes: cells obtained before transplantation from donor or recipient. Library generation was performed with the immunoSEQ multiplex PCR assay. Entries here come from immuneACCESS through TCRdb and include only in-frame sequences with V and J called. Some clones fail to appear in such tables; in the studies checked, an unresolved V gene covers under half of the shortfall, and the cause of the remainder is unknown. Here the sample has some 100,000 clones; more than 85% occur a single time. About 0.93% of the sample lies in the top ten. Sequenced material: unstimulated CD4+ T cells sorted from spleen or lymph node cells, taken before transplant. The receptors here all came from a human donor who was the organ donor for an intestinal transplant.

V usage is TRBV5-1 and J usage is TRBJ1-6; tentatively, D is TRBD1 (5 bases). V lost 0 bases and J lost 4, with 17 bases in between. This CDR3 has 18 residues. In germline, CDR1 is SGHRS, CDR2 YFSETQ. CDR3 bases: TGCGCCAGCAGCTTGGCCGGAGGTGGGACGGCGTATAATTCACCCCTCCACTTT. Its translation is CASSLAGGGTAYNSPLHF.

The rearrangement joins TRBV4-1 to TRBJ2-7, with TRBD1 matching over 8 bases. The germline CDR1 and CDR2 sequences are MGHRA and YSYEKL. The V and J ends lost 3 bases and 5 bases, in that order; junction bases with no gene match: 6. The CDR3 is made up of 14 amino acids. The CDR3: CASSQIQGVNEQYF. CDR3 DNA sequence: TGCGCCAGCAGCCAGATACAGGGGGTGAACGAGCAGTACTTC.

This chain uses TRBV2 with TRBJ1-4; D remains ambiguous. Germline V gene lookup returns CDR1 SNHLY and CDR2 FYNNEI. Deletions cut 6 bases from V and 4 bases from J, with 18 bases between. The CDR3 sequence is 16 residues long. In nucleotides, the CDR3 is TGTGCCAGCAGGGAGCCCGGGCCTTCTGATAATGAAAAACTGTTTTTT. Its protein product is CASREPGPSDNEKLFF.

V usage is TRBV5-6 and J usage is TRBJ1-2, with TRBD1 matching 7 bases. The germline CDR1 and CDR2 sequences are SGHDT and YYEEEE. J lost 5 bases, V lost 4 bases, and 11 bases had no gene match. The CDR3 covers 15 residues. Written as DNA, the CDR3 is TGTGCCAGCAGCACAACCGGGACAGCGAATTATGGCTACACCTTC. It encodes CASSTTGTANYGYTF.

The rearrangement links TRBV9 to TRBJ2-1; D is unclear. CDR3 length equals 13 residues. Germline V gene sequence: CDR1 SGDLS, CDR2 YYNGEE. The V and J ends lost 0 bases and 9 bases respectively, with 10 bases between them. DNA of the CDR3: TGTGCCAGCAGCGTAGCAGCCAGCCTTGAGCAGTTCTTC. Its translation is CASSVAASLEQFF.

The CDR3 spells CASSPREGGSDTQYF. CDR3 nucleotide sequence: TGTGCCAGCAGCCCCCGGGAGGGTGGGTCAGATACGCAGTATTTT. This chain uses TRBV7-9 with TRBJ2-3, with 8 bases fitting TRBD2. This CDR3 contains 15 residues. J was trimmed by 4 bases and V by 5 bases; bases with no gene match: 8. Per the germline V gene, CDR1 is SEHNR and CDR2 is FQNEAQ (reference sequence).

The chain links TRBV5-4 to TRBJ1-2; D unclear. V lost 0 bases, J lost 7 bases, and 10 bases lay in between. This CDR3 has 13 residues. Germline V gene sequence: CDR1 SGHNT, CDR2 YYREEE (reference sequence). DNA of the CDR3: TGTGCCAGCAGCTTGGACGGATATGGTGGCTACACCTTC. Translating gives CASSLDGYGGYTF.

The chain recombines TRBV9 with TRBJ1-3; D might be TRBD1 (5 bases). Trimming cost V 0 bases and J 0 bases, with 16 bases left between them. This CDR3 has 18 residues. The germline V gene has CDR1 SGDLS and CDR2 YYNGEE. The CDR3, as DNA: TGTGCCAGCAGCGTAGGGTGGGAGGGGTACCTCTCTGGAAACACCATATATTTT. Protein product: CASSVGWEGYLSGNTIYF.

This rearrangement joins TRBV6-5 to TRBJ1-1; weak D call: TRBD1 (5 bases). This CDR3 has 14 residues. V was trimmed by 10 bases and J by 0 bases, leaving 15 bases between them. CDR1 MNHEY and CDR2 SVGAGI come from the germline V gene. The CDR3 protein is CATSVGVLNTEAFF. CDR3 coding DNA: TGTGCCACCTCAGTGGGGGTGCTGAACACTGAAGCTTTCTTT.

The chain recombines TRBV7-3 with TRBJ2-7; D ambiguous. The CDR3 spans 10 residues. Between the trimmed V and J ends, which lost 1 base and 6 bases, there was a span of 1 base. Germline V gives CDR1 SGHTA, CDR2 FQGTGA. CDR3 sequence (DNA): TGTGCCAGCAGCTTAATCGAGCAGTACTTC. Its protein is CASSLIEQYF.

This chain joins TRBV7-6 and TRBJ2-1; D perhaps matches TRBD2 (6 bases). V was shortened by 8 bases and J by 7 bases, with 12 bases between the two germline ends. The CDR3 contains 12 residues. Germline CDR1 and CDR2: SGHVS and FNYEAQ. This chain's CDR3 is CASGLGGNEQFF. The CDR3 DNA follows: TGTGCCAGCGGCCTCGGGGGTAATGAGCAGTTCTTC.

V gene TRBV30 combines with J gene TRBJ2-1; D is perhaps TRBD1 or TRBD2 (7 bases each). This CDR3 contains 14 residues. Germline CDR1 GTSNPN, CDR2 SVGIG (reference sequence). V was cut by 2 bases and J by 6 bases, with 14 bases left in between. CDR3 sequence reads: CAWSFRGGVNEQFF. CDR3 bases: TGTGCCTGGAGTTTCAGGGGGGGGGTCAATGAGCAGTTCTTC. Based on the CDR3 plus reference TRBV30 and TRBJ2-1, the full variable domain is SQTIHQWPATLVQPVGSPLSLECTVEGTSNPNLYWYRQAAGRGLQLLFYSVGIGQISSEVPQNLSASRPQDRQFILSSKKLLLSDSGFYLCAWSFRGGVNEQFFGPGTRLTVL.

The chain uses TRBV7-9 and TRBJ1-2; D possibly corresponds to TRBD1 (5 bases). The germline V gene has CDR1 SEHNR and CDR2 FQNEAQ (reference sequence). The length of the CDR3 is 14 residues. V was cut by 5 bases and J by 4 bases, with 14 bases left in between. CDR3: CASSVSGGSYGYTF. In DNA, the CDR3 is TGTGCCAGCAGCGTCTCTGGGGGGAGCTATGGCTACACCTTC.

This rearrangement joins TRBV28 to TRBJ1-4; no definite D call. This CDR3 is built from 14 residues. CDR1 and CDR2 (germline): MDHEN, SYDVKM. V was clipped by 5 bases and J by 2 bases, with 9 bases between them. CDR3 protein: CASSGGGTNEKLFF. CDR3 bases: TGTGCCAGCAGTGGTGGTGGCACTAATGAAAAACTGTTTTTT.

V usage is TRBV27 and J usage is TRBJ2-1; D unclear. The CDR3 is made up of 13 amino acids. The germline V gene encodes CDR1 MNHEY and CDR2 SMNVEV (reference sequence). V dropped 5 bases and J dropped 8 bases, with 13 bases sitting between them. The CDR3 nucleotides are TGTGCCAGCAGTCGGCTAGGGTCGGATGAGCAGTTCTTC. This sequence encodes CASSRLGSDEQFF.

This clone is a singleton in its sample. The rearrangement joins TRBV27 to TRBJ2-7; TRBD2 matches 10 bases. Trimming cost V 7 bases and J 6 bases; bases outside gene matches: 15. Per the germline V gene, CDR1 is MNHEY and CDR2 is SMNVEV (reference sequence). The CDR3 extends over 16 amino acids. In DNA form, the CDR3 reads TGTGCCAGCAAGGAGCTCGAGCGGGGGGGTATGTGCGAGCAGTACTTC. This encodes CASKELERGGMCEQYF.

V gene TRBV10-3 combines with J gene TRBJ1-1; D unresolved. The CDR3 totals 12 residues. Germline-derived CDR1 and CDR2 are ENHRY and SYGVKD. V lost 8 bases and J lost 0, with 7 bases in between. CDR3 DNA: TGTGCCATCGGGGAAATGAACACTGAAGCTTTCTTT. This encodes CAIGEMNTEAFF.

This chain connects TRBV18 to TRBJ2-3, with no clear D. Germline V gene sequence: CDR1 KGHSH, CDR2 LQKENI. The CDR3 loop spans 18 amino acids. Trimming took 1 base from V and 0 from J, leaving 17 bases between them. In nucleotides, the CDR3 is TGTGCCAGCTCACCACTTATCGGGTCCGTCGGAAGCACAGATACGCAGTATTTT. It is translated as CASSPLIGSVGSTDTQYF.

This chain connects TRBV10-3 to TRBJ1-1, with D tentatively TRBD1 (5 bases). There are 18 residues in the CDR3. V shed 0 bases and J shed 6 bases, with 23 bases lying between them. CDR1 is ENHRY and CDR2 is SYGVKD in the germline V gene. Here the CDR3 DNA reads TGTGCCATCAGTGAGTCGAGGTTGAGAGTACGGGGGGACTCTGAAGCTTTCTTT. Translated, it gives CAISESRLRVRGDSEAFF.

The genes are TRBV19 and TRBJ1-2; weak D call: TRBD1 (6 bases). Per germline, CDR1 LNHDA and CDR2 SQIVND (reference sequence). The V and J ends lost 5 bases and 8 bases respectively, with 18 bases between them. This CDR3 has 14 residues. CDR3 DNA: TGTGCCAGTAGTCTACCCGGGACACGACAGGGCTACACCTTC. It translates to CASSLPGTRQGYTF. The complete variable domain, with remaining parts taken from reference TRBV19 and TRBJ1-2, reads DGGITQSPKYLFRKEGQNVTLSCEQNLNHDAMYWYRQDPGQGLRLIYYSQIVNDFQKGDIAEGYSVSREKKESFPLTVTSAQKNPTAFYLCASSLPGTRQGYTFGSGTRLTVV.

The J gene is TRBJ2-7, the V gene TRBV30; TRBD1 matches at 7 bases. Germline-derived CDR1 and CDR2 are GTSNPN and SVGIG (reference sequence). The CDR3 has 13 residues. The V gene end was trimmed by 6 bases and the J gene end by 3 bases; junction bases not matched to a gene: 8. The chain's CDR3 is CACLRDSRYEQYF. CDR3 nucleotides: TGTGCCTGCCTCCGGGACAGTCGCTACGAGCAGTACTTC.

The chain links TRBV7-3 to TRBJ1-2; 10 bases are a match to TRBD1. J lost 7 bases, V lost 4 bases, and 3 bases had no gene match. The CDR3 is 13 residues long. Germline-derived CDR1 and CDR2 are SGHTA and FQGTGA. The CDR3 DNA reads TGTGCCAGCAGCTGGACAGGGGGTAGTGGCTACACCTTC. Translated: CASSWTGGSGYTF.

The chain uses TRBV10-3 and TRBJ2-1; 10 nucleotides line up with TRBD1. The germline V gene has CDR1 ENHRY and CDR2 SYGVKD. This CDR3 has 16 residues. After removal of 6 bases from V and 1 base from J, the junction contained 6 bases not matched to a gene. CDR3 residues: CAIRDPDRGSYNEQFF. In nucleotides, the CDR3 is TGTGCCATCAGGGACCCGGACAGGGGGTCCTACAATGAGCAGTTCTTC.

The genes are TRBV28 and TRBJ2-5; D gene ambiguous. There are 11 residues in the CDR3. Trimming took off 6 bases at V and 1 base at J, with 3 bases between the two ends. The V gene's germline CDR1 is MDHEN and CDR2 SYDVKM. The CDR3 DNA sequence: TGTGCCAGCAGGGTCCAAGAGACCCAGTACTTC. Protein sequence: CASRVQETQYF.

This rearrangement joins TRBV10-3 to TRBJ2-3; D call uncertain. The CDR3 sequence is 14 residues long. The germline V gene encodes CDR1 ENHRY and CDR2 SYGVKD. V shed 1 base and J shed 4 bases, with 9 bases lying between them. CDR3 region: CAISELDGADTQYF. CDR3 sequence (DNA): TGTGCCATCAGTGAGTTGGATGGGGCAGATACGCAGTATTTT.

The chain links TRBV6-1 to TRBJ1-5; 7 positions agree with TRBD1. This CDR3 is built from 14 residues. Germline V gene sequence: CDR1 MNHNS, CDR2 SASEGT. V lost 3 bases, J lost 6 bases, and 5 bases stayed unmatched. DNA of the CDR3: TGTGCCAGCAGTGATCACAGGGGAGGTCAGCCCCAGCATTTT. Protein: CASSDHRGGQPQHF.

This clone was recorded a few times. The V gene is TRBV28, the J gene TRBJ1-6, with D perhaps TRBD1 (5 bases). The CDR3 has 14 residues. Germline values: CDR1 MDHEN, CDR2 SYDVKM. Trimming shortened V by 7 bases and J by 7 bases, and 14 bases separated the two germline ends. The CDR3 here is CASTETRGNSPLHF. CDR3 in DNA: TGTGCCAGCACCGAAACTAGGGGAAATTCACCCCTCCACTTT.

This rearrangement joins TRBV10-3 to TRBJ2-3, with 12 bases matching TRBD2. V lost 8 bases, J lost 3 bases, and 3 bases stayed unmatched. Germline V gene data show CDR1 as ENHRY and CDR2 as SYGVKD. The CDR3 length is 14 residues. CDR3 DNA: TGTGCCATCCGGCTAGCGGGGGGGACAGATACGCAGTATTTT. It specifies CAIRLAGGTDTQYF.

The chain links TRBV2 to TRBJ2-5, with 10 bases lining up with TRBD2. V lost 3 bases and J lost 0; bases outside the gene matches: 1. The length of the CDR3 is 15 residues. CDR1 is SNHLY, CDR2 FYNNEI, per germline. The CDR3 reads CASSELAGDQETQYF. The CDR3 nucleotides read TGTGCCAGCAGTGAGCTAGCGGGGGACCAAGAGACCCAGTACTTC.

V and J are TRBV10-3 and TRBJ1-6; D is perhaps TRBD1 (5 bases). Trimming cost V 11 bases and J 9 bases, with 17 bases left between them. The germline V gene has CDR1 ENHRY and CDR2 SYGVKD. The CDR3 is made up of 13 amino acids. CDR3 in amino acids: CAGQGRVGSPLHF. As DNA, the CDR3 is TGTGCCGGCCAGGGTCGAGTTGGTTCACCCCTCCACTTT.

The chain couples TRBV27 to TRBJ1-5, with a tentative D call TRBD1 (5 bases). Trimming left V 6 bases short and J 4 bases short, with 10 bases between. There are 13 residues in the CDR3. Germline lookup yields CDR1 MNHEY and CDR2 SMNVEV (reference sequence). CDR3 loop: CASSRDPNQPQHF. DNA of the CDR3: TGTGCCAGCAGCAGGGACCCTAATCAGCCCCAGCATTTT.

The chain is built from TRBV5-6 and TRBJ1-3; possibly TRBD1 for D (5 bases). The CDR3 sequence is 15 residues long. Germline V gene sequence: CDR1 SGHDT, CDR2 YYEEEE. V was trimmed by 0 bases and J by 0 bases, leaving 7 bases between them. CDR3 in amino acids: CASSLGQYSGNTIYF. CDR3 sequence (DNA): TGTGCCAGCAGCTTGGGACAGTACTCTGGAAACACCATATATTTT.